This T cell receptor (beta chain) was documented in a study of CD4 T cells in relation to SARS-CoV-2 and coronaviruses. The data were produced by immunoSEQ multiplex PCR, yet TCRdb's version contains in-frame clones alone and is incomplete. Among about 68,000 clones listed, over 90% were seen once. For this clone: Its antigen is currently unknown.

V lost 2 bases, J lost 4 bases, and 6 bases stayed unmatched. CDR3 length: 15 amino acids. The germline V gene encodes CDR1 MNHNY and CDR2 SVGAGI (reference sequence). Findings of the study overall: Pre-pandemic and post-infection samples never came from the same donor. Compared with monoreactive clones, crossreactive clones showed significantly weaker SARS-CoV-2 expansion. Culture-expanded clones reflect memory recall rather than primary priming during culture.

Before the COVID-19 pandemic, during about 2011-2019, CD4+ T cells were taken from unexposed donors. Cryopreserved PBMCs were CD4-enriched, then split into naive and memory cells. The sequenced sample consisted of naive CD4+ T cells from PBMCs. Noted subset: naive CD4+ T cells isolated by negative enrichment. This TCR derives from a human donor in good health. The V call is TRBV6-6, the J call TRBJ1-1, with 8 bases aligning to TRBD1. The CDR3 loop is CASSYPTGAGTEAFF. The CDR3 DNA reads TGTGCCAGCAGTTACCCGACAGGGGCCGGCACTGAAGCTTTCTTT.